Below are 27 T cell receptor beta chains sequenced from a single sample in a study of T cell repertoires in cytomegalovirus infection. TCRdb processed the reads anew with MiXCR; each CDR3 protein has one entry. The sample contains 200,000 to 300,000 distinct CDR3 sequences, 10% to 15% of which appear only once. The sample was PBMCs. These receptors came from a human donor in good health (CMV status not recorded). Some clones in this sample may be carry-over from other donors' samples.

This clonotype was recorded many times. V is TRBV7-9 and J is TRBJ1-5; unclear D gene. V lost 4 bases and J 5 bases, leaving 12 bases between the germline ends. The germline V gene has CDR1 SEHNR and CDR2 FQNEAQ (reference sequence). CDR3 length equals 14 residues. CDR3 nucleotide sequence: TGTGCCAGCAGCTATCCCGGCCAAGATCAGCCCCAGCATTTT. It is translated as CASSYPGQDQPQHF.

This clonotype occurred many times. This sequence joins TRBV7-2 and TRBJ2-7, with D hard to call. Trimming took 5 bases from V and 5 from J, leaving 7 bases between them. Germline CDR1 SGHTA, CDR2 FQGNSA. The CDR3 sequence is 11 residues long. CDR3 amino acids: CASSPQNEQYF. In DNA, the CDR3 is TGTGCCAGCAGCCCGCAAAACGAGCAGTACTTC.

There are many counts of this clonotype. The V gene is TRBV6-2 or TRBV6-3, the J gene TRBJ2-2; D call uncertain. Germline V gene sequence: CDR1 MNHEY, CDR2 SVGEGT. The V and J ends lost 0 bases and 7 bases respectively, with 12 bases between them. The CDR3 has 15 residues. CDR3: CASSYSAVAFGELFF. The DNA of the CDR3 is TGTGCCAGCAGTTACTCGGCCGTGGCGTTCGGGGAGCTGTTTTTT.

The table lists this clonotype with a few counts. CDR3 DNA: TGCAGTGCTAGGGCCGGACAGGGGGGATTTCCTGGGGCCAACGTCCTGACTTTC. Its protein product is CSARAGQGGFPGANVLTF. The gene calls are TRBV20-1 and TRBJ2-6; 10 nucleotides line up with TRBD1. The ends lost 3 bases at V and 2 bases at J; junction bases unmatched: 10. The germline CDR1 and CDR2 sequences are DFQATT and SNEGSKA (reference sequence). CDR3 length: 18 amino acids.

This clonotype was recorded at least ten times. The rearrangement links TRBV6-6 to TRBJ2-5; D perhaps matches TRBD1 (6 bases). The CDR3 contains 14 residues. V dropped 0 bases and J dropped 4 bases, with 9 bases sitting between them. Per germline, CDR1 MNHNY and CDR2 SVGAGI (reference sequence). This CDR3 reads CASSYSTTGETQYF. In DNA, the CDR3 is TGTGCCAGCAGTTACTCGACGACAGGAGAGACCCAGTACTTC.

This clonotype occurred many times. This rearrangement joins TRBV11-1 to TRBJ2-1; possible D gene TRBD2, 5 bases. The germline gives CDR1 SGHAT, CDR2 FQDESV (reference sequence). This CDR3 is 13 amino acids long. The V and J ends lost 5 bases and 6 bases respectively, with 11 bases between them. The CDR3 protein is CASSRGLLNEQFF. The DNA for the CDR3 is TGTGCCAGCAGCCGTGGACTCCTCAATGAGCAGTTCTTC. The full variable domain, its missing parts supplied by reference TRBV11-1 and TRBJ2-1, is EAEVAQSPRYKITEKSQAVAFWCDPISGHATLYWYRQILGQGPELLVQFQDESVVDDSQLPKDRFSAERLKGVDSTLKIQPAELGDSAMYLCASSRGLLNEQFFGPGTRLTVL.

There are many counts of this clonotype. The chain has TRBV6-1 and TRBJ2-7; a possible D gene is TRBD2 (6 bases). Trimming took off 5 bases at V and 6 bases at J, with 20 bases between the two ends. The CDR3 extends over 15 amino acids. Looked up from germline, CDR1 is MNHNS and CDR2 is SASEGT. CDR3 sequence reads: CASSPTGGEVSEQYF. CDR3 bases: TGTGCCAGCAGTCCCACCGGAGGGGAGGTGAGCGAGCAGTACTTC.

This clonotype was counted many times. This rearrangement joins TRBV28 to TRBJ1-5, with D perhaps TRBD1 (6 bases). This CDR3 has 14 residues. The ends were cut back, 6 bases at V and 3 bases at J, with 12 bases in the middle. The germline CDR1 and CDR2 sequences are MDHEN and SYDVKM. The CDR3 bases are TGTGCCAGCAGACTCGGACAGAACAATCAGCCCCAGCATTTT. Protein: CASRLGQNNQPQHF.

The chain has TRBV12-3 or TRBV12-4 and TRBJ1-3; D is unclear. This CDR3 spans 15 amino acids. V gave up 5 bases and J gave up 2 bases, with 13 bases separating them. CDR3 protein: CASSPQGNTGNTIYF. CDR3 DNA: TGTGCCAGCAGTCCCCAAGGGAATACTGGAAACACCATATATTTT.

This clonotype was observed a few times. The chain employs TRBV3-1 and TRBJ2-2; D unclear. The CDR3 loop spans 13 amino acids. V gave up 2 bases and J gave up 4 bases, with 5 bases separating them. Germline lookup yields CDR1 LGHDT and CDR2 YNNKEL (reference sequence). CDR3 amino acids: CASSQLSTGELFF. CDR3 in DNA: TGTGCCAGCAGCCAATTATCCACCGGGGAGCTGTTTTTT.

This clonotype has ten or more counts. V gene TRBV10-3 combines with J gene TRBJ2-7, with no clear D. CDR3 size: 12 residues. Trimming stripped 5 bases from V and 4 bases from J, with 9 bases between. Germline CDR1 is ENHRY and CDR2 is SYGVKD. CDR3 loop: CAISRTDYEQYF. The CDR3 DNA follows: TGTGCCATCAGTAGAACCGATTACGAGCAGTACTTC.

This chain connects TRBV3-1 to TRBJ1-1; 7 nucleotides align to TRBD1. Germline assignment: CDR1 LGHDT and CDR2 YNNKEL (reference sequence). The CDR3 length is 18 residues. After removal of 4 bases from V and 0 bases from J, the junction contained 14 bases not matched to a gene. The DNA of the CDR3 is TGTGCCAGCAGCCTCAGATTTACAGGGGTAGGGATGAACACTGAAGCTTTCTTT. Translating gives CASSLRFTGVGMNTEAFF.

This clonotype was detected ten times or more. The CDR3 protein is CASSSSGESSGELFF. Here the CDR3 DNA reads TGTGCCAGCAGCTCTAGCGGGGAATCCTCCGGGGAGCTGTTTTTT. The gene calls are TRBV7-2 and TRBJ2-2, with TRBD2 matching over 9 bases. CDR1 and CDR2 from the germline V gene are SGHTA and FQGNSA. V trimming: 4 bases; J trimming: 6 bases; junction bases outside the gene matches: 6. This CDR3 has 15 amino acids.

This clonotype was counted many times. The chain carries TRBV6-6 and TRBJ2-7, with D possibly being TRBD1 or TRBD2 (5 bases each). Germline V gene lookup returns CDR1 MNHNY and CDR2 SVGAGI (reference sequence). V lost 0 bases and J 6 bases, leaving 12 bases between the germline ends. The CDR3 has 14 amino acids. DNA for the CDR3: TGTGCCAGCAGTTACTCGAGTGGGGGTCGCGAGCAGTACTTC. Encoded protein: CASSYSSGGREQYF.

The chain carries TRBV30 and TRBJ2-4; TRBD2 is a possible D gene (6 bases). CDR1 and CDR2 from the germline V gene are GTSNPN and SVGIG (reference sequence). The V end lost 2 bases, the J end lost 6 bases, and 20 bases lay between the germline ends. The CDR3 sequence is 16 residues long. The CDR3 reads CAWSLGGRPRGNIQYF. For the CDR3, the DNA is TGTGCCTGGAGTTTAGGAGGGAGGCCGAGAGGAAACATTCAGTACTTC. Variable domain in full (rest from reference TRBV30 and TRBJ2-4): SQTIHQWPATLVQPVGSPLSLECTVEGTSNPNLYWYRQAAGRGLQLLFYSVGIGQISSEVPQNLSASRPQDRQFILSSKKLLLSDSGFYLCAWSLGGRPRGNIQYFGAGTRLSVL.

This sequence joins TRBV12-3 or TRBV12-4 and TRBJ2-1, with TRBD2 matching 11 bases. The V segment lost 4 bases and the J segment 5 bases; nucleotides outside the gene matches: 13. This CDR3 is built from 18 residues. The chain's CDR3 is CASSSSSSGGRKDNEQFF. CDR3 nucleotide sequence: TGTGCCAGCAGTTCCTCTTCTAGCGGGGGGCGAAAGGACAATGAGCAGTTCTTC.

The gene calls are TRBV5-5 and TRBJ1-1; D not resolved. Deletions cut 1 base from V and 6 bases from J, with 10 bases between. The CDR3 is made up of 13 amino acids. Germline loops: CDR1 SGHKS, CDR2 YYEKEE (reference sequence). The chain's CDR3 is CASSLITTAEAFF. The CDR3 DNA sequence: TGTGCCAGCAGCTTGATTACAACCGCTGAAGCTTTCTTT. The variable domain in full, with the rest retrieved from reference TRBV5-5 and TRBJ1-1, is DAGVTQSPTHLIKTRGQQVTLRCSPISGHKSVSWYQQVLGQGPQFIFQYYEKEERGRGNFPDRFSARQFPNYSSELNVNALLLGDSALYLCASSLITTAEAFFGQGTRLTVV.

This clonotype was counted only a few times. The chain links TRBV4-2 to TRBJ1-3, with D perhaps TRBD1 (5 bases). V was trimmed by 0 bases and J by 0 bases, leaving 6 bases between them. The CDR3 is 15 residues long. CDR1 and CDR2 (germline): LGHNA, YNFKEQ. In DNA, the CDR3 is TGTGCCAGCAGCCAAGATGGGGGCTCTGGAAACACCATATATTTT. Translating it yields CASSQDGGSGNTIYF.

This clonotype was counted at least ten times. The chain recombines TRBV6-2 or TRBV6-3 with TRBJ2-6; 8 bases map to TRBD2. With 5 bases clipped from V and 2 bases from J, the junction kept 8 bases outside the gene matches. CDR1 is MNHEY, CDR2 SVGEGT, per germline. CDR3 size: 17 residues. CDR3 coding DNA: TGTGCCAGCAGTGACCGCCGGGGGGGCACTGGGGCCAACGTCCTGACTTTC. Residues: CASSDRRGGTGANVLTF.

CDR3 DNA sequence: TGTGCCAGCAGCCAAGAAAACCAAGACTCCCACCGGTACTTC. The encoded protein is CASSQENQDSHRYF. The rearrangement joins TRBV4-2 to TRBJ2-7; no definite D call. This CDR3 has 14 amino acids. Per germline, CDR1 LGHNA and CDR2 YNFKEQ. The ends were cut back, 0 bases at V and 12 bases at J, with 18 bases in the middle.

The rearrangement links TRBV28 to TRBJ1-2; no definite D call. Trimming removed 3 bases from V and 5 bases from J, with 7 bases in between. This CDR3 contains 12 residues. Germline V gene lookup returns CDR1 MDHEN and CDR2 SYDVKM. For the CDR3, the DNA is TGTGCCAGCAGTTTTGGGTTTTATGGCTACACCTTC. Translating it yields CASSFGFYGYTF.

The CDR3 loop reads CSARGGAPGTGELFF. DNA for the CDR3: TGCAGTGCTAGAGGGGGAGCCCCGGGCACCGGGGAGCTGTTTTTT. The chain employs TRBV20-1 and TRBJ2-2, with a weak D call TRBD2 (5 bases). Trimming pared 1 base from V and 4 bases from J, leaving 13 bases between. This CDR3 comprises 15 residues. CDR1 DFQATT and CDR2 SNEGSKA come from the germline V gene (reference sequence).

This clonotype showed up many times. The chain links TRBV7-4 to TRBJ2-2, with D possibly TRBD2 on 5 matching bases. Germline CDR1 is SGHVT and CDR2 is SQSDAQ. Trimming removed 0 bases at V and 1 base at J, with 6 bases between. The CDR3 has 15 residues. CDR3 loop: CASSLAGMNTGELFF. The CDR3 region has the DNA TGTGCCAGCAGCTTAGCCGGGATGAACACCGGGGAGCTGTTTTTT.

This clonotype was seen at least ten times. The DNA for the CDR3 is TGTGCCAGCAGCTTTCGGGCAACGAACACCGGGGAGCTGTTTTTT. It yields the protein CASSFRATNTGELFF. This chain connects TRBV7-3 to TRBJ2-2; D gene uncertain. V dropped 3 bases and J dropped 0 bases, with 8 bases sitting between them. This CDR3 is built from 15 residues. Germline V gene data show CDR1 as SGHTA and CDR2 as FQGTGA. Based on the CDR3 plus reference TRBV7-3 and TRBJ2-2, the full variable domain is GAGVSQTPSNKVTEKGKYVELRCDPISGHTALYWYRQSLGQGPEFLIYFQGTGAADDSGLPNDRFFAVRPEGSVSTLKIQRTERGDSAVYLCASSFRATNTGELFFGEGSRLTVL.

The chain links TRBV5-1 to TRBJ2-5, with 8 bases fitting TRBD1. The length of the CDR3 is 15 residues. Germline-derived CDR1 and CDR2 are SGHRS and YFSETQ. The V gene end was trimmed by 4 bases and the J gene end by 1 base; junction bases not matched to a gene: 6. CDR3 region: CASSSAGTGQETQYF. For the CDR3, the DNA is TGCGCCAGCAGCAGCGCCGGGACAGGCCAAGAGACCCAGTACTTC. Filled out from reference TRBV5-1 and TRBJ2-5, the complete variable domain reads KAGVTQTPRYLIKTRGQQVTLSCSPISGHRSVSWYQQTPGQGLQFLFEYFSETQRNKGNFPGRFSGRQFSNSRSEMNVSTLELGDSALYLCASSSAGTGQETQYFGPGTRLLVL.

This chain links TRBV12-3 or TRBV12-4 with TRBJ2-3; 10 bases agree with TRBD2. J was trimmed by 8 bases and V by 6 bases; bases with no gene match: 8. The CDR3 has 14 amino acids. CDR3 sequence reads: CASRAAGGPGTQYF. The CDR3 bases are TGTGCCAGCAGGGCAGCGGGAGGGCCCGGTACGCAGTATTTT.

This chain connects TRBV20-1 to TRBJ1-5; tentative D call: TRBD1 (6 bases). V dropped 5 bases and J dropped 0 bases, with 17 bases sitting between them. Germline V gives CDR1 DFQATT, CDR2 SNEGSKA (reference sequence). The CDR3 totals 16 residues. CDR3 protein: CSASLRGHPSNQPQHF. The DNA for the CDR3 is TGCAGTGCTTCCCTTAGGGGACACCCTAGCAATCAGCCCCAGCATTTT.